The sequence of this TCR beta chain was determined in a study of cytomegalovirus exposure and HLA in healthy donors. The PCR ran on 60 Vbeta and 13 Jbeta primers. Data came from immunoSEQ multiplex PCR; TCRdb stores just in-frame clones and leaves some out. The table has roughly 160,000 clones, 84% seen once. Points on this clone: What it recognizes is unknown.

Healthy bone marrow donors supplied every sample. The study, taken as a whole, reports: The study carried out a later analysis of TCR beta sequences. It associated 16,951 of them with specific HLA alleles at a false discovery rate of 0.05.

The sample was PBMCs. This receptor was taken from a young man in good health and CMV-seronegative.

The DNA for the CDR3 is TGCGCCAGCAGCGGGACTAGCGGGCGGATCCCCTACGAGCAGTACTTC. It yields the protein CASSGTSGRIPYEQYF. V is TRBV5-1 and J is TRBJ2-7; TRBD2 matches 12 bases. The germline V gene encodes CDR1 SGHRS and CDR2 YFSETQ. V lost 4 bases and J lost 2; bases outside the gene matches: 7. The CDR3 extends over 16 amino acids.